These 32 T cell receptor beta chains came from one sample sequenced in a study of T cells in Graves' hyperthyroidism and ophthalmopathy. Amplified regions were TCR beta CDR3 sequences from RNA transcripts. In the first-round RT-PCR of the TCR CDR3, the HTBI primer set was used. In TCRdb, the multiplex PCR reads were re-called with MiXCR into one record per CDR3 protein. In the table there are approximately 570,000 distinct CDR3 sequences, just under 20% of which are singletons. Sequencing was performed on blood. The receptors here all came from a man aged 40-49 years with Graves' ophthalmopathy.

This clonotype has a handful of counts. J is TRBJ1-1 and V is TRBV7-3, with TRBD1 matching over 9 bases. This CDR3 is built from 14 residues. With 5 bases clipped from V and 5 bases from J, the junction kept 6 bases outside the gene matches. The germline V gene encodes CDR1 SGHTA and CDR2 FQGTGA. The CDR3 loop reads CASSPQGALTEAFF. The CDR3 DNA reads TGTGCCAGCAGCCCACAGGGGGCTCTGACTGAAGCTTTCTTT. The variable domain in full, with the rest retrieved from reference TRBV7-3 and TRBJ1-1, is GAGVSQTPSNKVTEKGKYVELRCDPISGHTALYWYRQSLGQGPEFLIYFQGTGAADDSGLPNDRFFAVRPEGSVSTLKIQRTERGDSAVYLCASSPQGALTEAFFGQGTRLTVV.

This clonotype has at least ten counts. The chain couples TRBV3-1 to TRBJ1-2; D is possibly TRBD1 (6 bases). V dropped 3 bases and J dropped 0 bases, with 11 bases sitting between them. This CDR3 region has 15 residues. In germline, CDR1 is LGHDT, CDR2 YNNKEL (reference sequence). The CDR3 DNA follows: TGTGCCAGCAGCCATAAGGACAGACCTAACTATGGCTACACCTTC. Residues: CASSHKDRPNYGYTF.

This clonotype showed up many times. The chain carries TRBV11-2 and TRBJ2-7; D is undetermined. The CDR3 has 16 amino acids. Between the trimmed V and J ends, which lost 5 bases and 3 bases, there was a span of 20 bases. CDR1 SGHAT and CDR2 FQNNGV come from the germline V gene. CDR3 residues: CASSQSRAEWGYEQYF. In DNA, the CDR3 is TGTGCCAGCAGCCAAAGTCGTGCGGAGTGGGGCTACGAGCAGTACTTC.

This clonotype was detected many times. This sequence joins TRBV11-2 and TRBJ2-7; D uncertain. This CDR3 region has 15 residues. The ends were cut back, 1 base at V and 0 bases at J, with 10 bases in the middle. CDR1 is SGHAT and CDR2 is FQNNGV in the germline V gene. CDR3 nucleotides: TGTGCCAGCAGCTTAGGGTCGGGCAGCTCCTACGAGCAGTACTTC. Protein: CASSLGSGSSYEQYF.

Notes on this clonotype: This may stem from a read error, because a much larger clone lies one nucleotide away. The gene calls are TRBV20-1 and TRBJ2-7; 7 nucleotides agree with TRBD2. CDR1 and CDR2 from the germline V gene are DFQATT and SNEGSKA (reference sequence). CDR3 length equals 15 residues. V shed 0 bases and J 2 bases; nucleotides not matched to a gene: 7. CDR3 region: CSAREPRLAPYEQYF. The CDR3 nucleotides read TGCAGTGCTAGAGAGCCCAGACTAGCTCCCTACGAGCAGTACTTC.

This clonotype has at least ten counts. The chain couples TRBV28 to TRBJ2-7, with 11 bases fitting TRBD2. This CDR3 has 14 amino acids. Germline assignment: CDR1 MDHEN and CDR2 SYDVKM. J gave up 6 bases and V 8 bases, and 9 bases lay outside the gene matches. The CDR3 region has the DNA TGTGCCAGCCACTCGCTAGCGGGAGGAGGCGAGCAGTACTTC. It translates to CASHSLAGGGEQYF.

The chain recombines TRBV28 with TRBJ2-7; 7 nucleotides match TRBD1. The CDR3 is made up of 14 amino acids. V shed 2 bases, J shed 4 bases, and the junction held 5 bases outside the gene matches. The V gene's germline CDR1 is MDHEN and CDR2 SYDVKM. The CDR3 DNA sequence: TGTGCCAGCAGTTTAGCCGGGACAGAGTACGAGCAGTACTTC. It specifies CASSLAGTEYEQYF.

The chain is built from TRBV28 and TRBJ2-1; TRBD2 matches 9 bases. CDR1 MDHEN and CDR2 SYDVKM come from the germline V gene. This CDR3 is 15 amino acids long. J lost 5 bases, V lost 3 bases, and 5 bases had no gene match. CDR3 region: CASSFSGRTNNEQFF. CDR3 DNA sequence: TGTGCCAGCAGTTTCAGCGGGAGGACAAACAATGAGCAGTTCTTC.

The chain links TRBV19 to TRBJ1-1; 7 positions match TRBD1. From germline, CDR1 is LNHDA and CDR2 SQIVND (reference sequence). The CDR3 totals 14 residues. The V gene end was trimmed by 5 bases and the J gene end by 3 bases; junction bases not matched to a gene: 6. The CDR3: CASSPPGQYTEAFF. CDR3 sequence (DNA): TGTGCCAGTAGTCCCCCGGGACAGTACACTGAAGCTTTCTTT.

This clonotype was detected a few times. This chain connects TRBV5-1 to TRBJ2-5; D remains ambiguous. From germline, CDR1 is SGHRS and CDR2 YFSETQ. This CDR3 contains 14 residues. V lost 0 bases and J lost 4, with 10 bases in between. CDR3 sequence: CASSLVPDIETQYF. The DNA of the CDR3 is TGCGCCAGCAGCTTGGTGCCAGATATAGAGACCCAGTACTTC.

For this clonotype: Given the absence of the conserved phenylalanine or tryptophan at the CDR3 end, a read error is likely. The V gene is TRBV13, the J gene TRBJ2-1; 12 bases fit TRBD2. This CDR3 is built from 17 residues. Germline trimming cut 5 bases from V and 1 base from J; bases unmatched to any gene: 6. Germline CDR1 and CDR2: PRHDT and FYEKMQ (reference sequence). The DNA for the CDR3 is TGTGCCAGCAGCGGCCCTACTAGCGGGAGGTCCTACAATGAGCAGTTCCTC. Its translation is CASSGPTSGRSYNEQFL.

CDR3 nucleotide sequence: TGTGCCAGCAGCCACCAGGGAAGTGGCGGCACAGATACGCAGTATTTT. It encodes CASSHQGSGGTDTQYF. This rearrangement joins TRBV28 to TRBJ2-3; the D gene is possibly TRBD1 (5 bases). V dropped 6 bases and J dropped 1 base, with 17 bases sitting between them. CDR1 and CDR2 from the germline V gene are MDHEN and SYDVKM. The CDR3 is 16 amino acids.

The chain is built from TRBV9 and TRBJ1-1; maybe TRBD1 (6 bases). V lost 3 bases to trimming and J lost 4 bases, with 16 bases between them. The V gene's germline CDR1 is SGDLS and CDR2 YYNGEE. The CDR3 is 15 residues long. For the CDR3, the DNA is TGTGCCAGCAGCGCGTCAGGGGCTGGGGGCACTGAAGCTTTCTTT. This translates into CASSASGAGGTEAFF.

The chain joins TRBV27 to TRBJ2-3; 7 bases line up with TRBD1. After removal of 4 bases from V and 2 bases from J, the junction contained 15 bases not matched to a gene. The germline gives CDR1 MNHEY, CDR2 SMNVEV (reference sequence). This CDR3 comprises 18 residues. The CDR3 nucleotides read TGTGCCAGCAGTTCCGCCCGGGACAGACTCCTGGACACAGATACGCAGTATTTT. Protein sequence: CASSSARDRLLDTDTQYF.

This clonotype turned up a few times. V and J are TRBV7-3 and TRBJ1-2; no clear D. The V and J ends lost 3 bases and 8 bases respectively, with 13 bases between them. This CDR3 is built from 13 residues. Germline CDR1 SGHTA, CDR2 FQGTGA. In DNA form, the CDR3 reads TGTGCCAGCAGCTTTGCTGGGCTCCGCGGCTACACCTTC. Its protein product is CASSFAGLRGYTF.

This clonotype was recorded at least ten times. The DNA of the CDR3 is TGTGCCACCAGTGAGACAGGGCGAAACACAGATACGCAGTATTTT. This encodes CATSETGRNTDTQYF. The V gene is TRBV24-1, the J gene TRBJ2-3; 7 positions agree with TRBD1. The CDR3 length is 15 residues. Germline V gene data show CDR1 as KGHDR and CDR2 as SFDVKD. The V gene end was trimmed by 4 bases and the J gene end by 2 bases; junction bases not matched to a gene: 5.

In this sample, this clonotype turned up many times. The chain has TRBV3-1 and TRBJ1-1; D gene unclear. Trimming took 2 bases from V and 7 from J, leaving 14 bases between them. The CDR3 covers 14 residues. CDR1 LGHDT and CDR2 YNNKEL come from the germline V gene (reference sequence). The CDR3, as DNA: TGTGCCAGCAGCCAACCGGGCAGCAGACGTGAAGCTTTCTTT. It encodes CASSQPGSRREAFF.

CDR3 in DNA: TGTGCCAGCAGCTTAACCGGGACTAGCGGGGGGCTGAACACCGGGGAGCTGTTTTTT. As protein: CASSLTGTSGGLNTGELFF. The J gene is TRBJ2-2, the V gene TRBV7-3; TRBD2 aligns across 15 bases. The germline V gene encodes CDR1 SGHTA and CDR2 FQGTGA. V trimming: 0 bases; J trimming: 1 base; junction bases outside the gene matches: 3. The CDR3 is made up of 19 amino acids.

This chain connects TRBV20-1 to TRBJ1-1, with TRBD1 matching over 8 bases. CDR1 is DFQATT, CDR2 SNEGSKA, per germline (reference sequence). V was clipped by 0 bases and J by 4 bases; unmatched bases: 4. This CDR3 has 14 amino acids. This CDR3 is CSARDRRGLTEAFF. The CDR3 DNA reads TGCAGTGCTAGAGATCGCAGGGGGCTCACTGAAGCTTTCTTT.

The chain recombines TRBV10-3 with TRBJ1-3; 7 nucleotides match TRBD1. The CDR3 is 16 amino acids. CDR1 is ENHRY, CDR2 SYGVKD, per germline. The ends lost 2 bases at V and 2 bases at J; junction bases unmatched: 6. CDR3 amino acids: CAISETDRVTGNTIYF. The CDR3 DNA reads as TGTGCCATCAGTGAGACAGACAGGGTCACTGGAAACACCATATATTTT.

This clonotype was observed at least ten times. This chain links TRBV6-5 with TRBJ2-2; weak D call: TRBD1 (6 bases). CDR1 and CDR2 (germline): MNHEY, SVGAGI. This CDR3 contains 15 residues. V lost 1 base, J lost 3 bases, and 9 bases lay in between. The CDR3 DNA follows: TGTGCCAGCAGTTACTGGGGGCCGGACACCGGGGAGCTGTTTTTT. Residues: CASSYWGPDTGELFF.

The CDR3 bases are TGCGCCAGCAGTCAATTTGGACTAGCGGACAATGAGCAGTTCTTC. Protein: CASSQFGLADNEQFF. The chain joins TRBV5-1 to TRBJ2-1; 10 bases agree with TRBD2. The CDR3 consists of 15 residues. Germline CDR1 and CDR2: SGHRS and YFSETQ. J gave up 5 bases and V 5 bases, and 7 bases lay outside the gene matches.

This clonotype has a handful of counts. The chain combines TRBV6-2 or TRBV6-3 with TRBJ1-2, with 7 bases matching TRBD1. This CDR3 spans 14 amino acids. V was pared by 0 bases and J by 10 bases, with 8 bases of the junction left unmatched. The germline V gene encodes CDR1 MNHEY and CDR2 SVGEGT. The CDR3 protein is CASSYSTTGTDYTF. CDR3 bases: TGTGCCAGCAGTTACTCGACTACAGGGACAGACTACACCTTC.

At least ten counts were recorded for this clonotype. The gene calls are TRBV12-5 and TRBJ1-5; no firm D call. The CDR3 consists of 12 residues. Germline-derived CDR1 and CDR2 are LGHNT and FRNRAP. The V gene lost 7 bases and the J gene lost 4 bases, with 8 bases spanning the gap. The CDR3 loop is CASAPENQPQHF. CDR3 coding DNA: TGTGCTAGTGCCCCGGAAAATCAGCCCCAGCATTTT.

This clonotype is a singleton in its sample. This chain connects TRBV24-1 to TRBJ2-1; 13 bases are shared with TRBD2. Germline-derived CDR1 and CDR2 are KGHDR and SFDVKD. The CDR3 extends over 16 amino acids. Losses at the gene ends were 2 bases for V and 5 bases for J; bases not matched to a gene: 2. CDR3 sequence: CATSDSGTSGNNEQFF. The CDR3 DNA reads as TGTGCCACCAGTGATTCCGGGACTAGCGGGAACAATGAGCAGTTCTTC.

This clonotype appeared once. This sequence joins TRBV3-1 and TRBJ1-1; TRBD1 aligns across 12 bases. Germline trimming cut 1 base from V and 3 bases from J; bases unmatched to any gene: 3. This CDR3 has 16 residues. Germline V gene data show CDR1 as LGHDT and CDR2 as YNNKEL (reference sequence). CDR3 DNA sequence: TGTGCCAGCAGCCAAGGGGACAGGGGGCGATACACTGAAGCTTTCTTT. Its translation: CASSQGDRGRYTEAFF.

This clonotype has a count of ten or more. The chain is built from TRBV2 and TRBJ1-1, with 8 bases that match TRBD1. CDR1 is SNHLY, CDR2 FYNNEI, per germline. The V gene end was trimmed by 7 bases and the J gene end by 5 bases; junction bases not matched to a gene: 12. The CDR3 consists of 15 residues. CDR3 sequence: CASTKAGQGATEAFF. The CDR3 nucleotides are TGTGCCAGCACAAAAGCGGGGCAGGGGGCAACTGAAGCTTTCTTT.

The V gene is TRBV6-1, the J gene TRBJ2-5; TRBD1 matches at 9 bases. The V and J ends lost 8 bases and 3 bases, in that order; junction bases with no gene match: 4. The CDR3 extends over 13 amino acids. CDR1 is MNHNS and CDR2 is SASEGT in the germline V gene. The CDR3 sequence: CASGRQGEETQYF. The CDR3 bases are TGTGCCAGCGGGAGACAGGGGGAAGAGACCCAGTACTTC.

The rearrangement uses TRBV12-3 or TRBV12-4 and TRBJ2-2, with D tentatively TRBD1 (6 bases). The CDR3 runs 12 residues. Trimming pared 4 bases from V and 6 bases from J, leaving 6 bases between. CDR3 sequence reads: CASSWGPGELFF. In nucleotides, the CDR3 is TGTGCCAGCAGTTGGGGGCCCGGGGAGCTGTTTTTT.

This clonotype showed up many times. This chain links TRBV5-5 with TRBJ2-1; D not certain. V was trimmed by 3 bases and J by 5 bases, leaving 6 bases between them. CDR1 is SGHKS and CDR2 is YYEKEE in the germline V gene (reference sequence). The CDR3 length is 12 residues. CDR3 coding DNA: TGTGCCAGCAGCTCCTTTGACAATGAGCAGTTCTTC. This sequence encodes CASSSFDNEQFF.

V is TRBV5-1 and J is TRBJ2-2; no clear D gene. Germline loops: CDR1 SGHRS, CDR2 YFSETQ. The CDR3 length is 15 residues. Trimming pared 3 bases from V and 1 base from J, leaving 10 bases between. The CDR3 protein is CASSYLTWNTGELFF. DNA for the CDR3: TGCGCCAGCAGCTATCTTACTTGGAACACCGGGGAGCTGTTTTTT.

This clonotype was recorded many times. This chain connects TRBV12-3 or TRBV12-4 to TRBJ2-7; D not certain. The CDR3 is 11 residues long. V was pared by 5 bases and J by 6 bases, with 8 bases between. As DNA, the CDR3 is TGTGCCAGCAGTCCCGGTCTCGAGCAGTACTTC. Protein: CASSPGLEQYF.